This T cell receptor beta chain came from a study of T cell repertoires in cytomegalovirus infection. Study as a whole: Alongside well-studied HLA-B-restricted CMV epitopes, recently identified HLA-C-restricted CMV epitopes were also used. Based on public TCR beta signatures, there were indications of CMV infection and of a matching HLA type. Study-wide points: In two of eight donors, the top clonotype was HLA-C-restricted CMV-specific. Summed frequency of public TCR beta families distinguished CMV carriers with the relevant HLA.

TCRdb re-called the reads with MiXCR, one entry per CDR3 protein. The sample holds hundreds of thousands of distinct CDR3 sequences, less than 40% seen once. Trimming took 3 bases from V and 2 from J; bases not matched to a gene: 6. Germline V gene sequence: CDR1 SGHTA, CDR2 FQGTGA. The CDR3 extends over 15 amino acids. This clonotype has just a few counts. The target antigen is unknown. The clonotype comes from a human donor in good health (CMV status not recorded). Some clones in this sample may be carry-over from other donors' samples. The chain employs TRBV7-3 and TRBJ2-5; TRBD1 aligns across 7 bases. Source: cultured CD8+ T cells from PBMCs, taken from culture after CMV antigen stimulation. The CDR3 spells CASSLAGTEQETQYF. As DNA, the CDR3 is TGTGCCAGCAGCTTGGCCGGGACAGAGCAAGAGACCCAGTACTTC.